One and the same sample provided the 27 T cell receptor beta chains below, sequenced in a study of blood T cell repertoires in COVID-19. The repertoire was sequenced with immunoSEQ multiplex PCR; TCRdb's copy has only in-frame clones and lacks some. This table holds tens of thousands of clones, roughly 71% found once. Input material: peripheral blood. The source of these receptors is an older man with active or convalescent COVID-19.

The CDR3 nucleotides are TGTGCCAGCAGCTTGGATTTAGTATCGCAGTATTTT. Its translation: CASSLDLVSQYF. The rearrangement links TRBV5-4 to TRBJ2-3; unclear D gene. V was pared by 0 bases and J by 10 bases, with 9 bases between. This CDR3 is built from 12 residues. Germline CDR1 and CDR2: SGHNT and YYREEE (reference sequence).

This chain connects TRBV9 to TRBJ2-1, with D hard to call. CDR3 length: 14 amino acids. V was trimmed by 0 bases and J by 6 bases, leaving 10 bases between them. The germline V gene has CDR1 SGDLS and CDR2 YYNGEE. CDR3 nucleotides: TGTGCCAGCAGCGTAGGTGTATCCGGCAATGAGCAGTTCTTC. Translated, it gives CASSVGVSGNEQFF.

The rearrangement links TRBV13 to TRBJ1-5; perhaps TRBD1 as D (5 bases). Germline CDR1 PRHDT, CDR2 FYEKMQ (reference sequence). The CDR3 consists of 12 residues. The germline V and J ends were trimmed by 5 bases and 6 bases, with 8 bases remaining between them. In DNA, the CDR3 is TGTGCCAGCAGCAGCGGGGGTCAGCCCCAGCATTTT. This encodes CASSSGGQPQHF.

In its sample, this clone was seen a few times. This sequence joins TRBV11-3 and TRBJ2-2; 11 nucleotides agree with TRBD1. V shed 6 bases and J 6 bases; nucleotides not matched to a gene: 6. The CDR3 totals 15 residues. Germline assignment: CDR1 SGHNT and CDR2 YENEEA. CDR3 sequence (DNA): TGTGCCAGCAGGGAGAGGGGACAGGGGGCCGGGGAGCTGTTTTTT. It codes for CASRERGQGAGELFF.

CDR3 bases: TGTGCCAGCTCCGGGACAGGGTTTAATGAAAAACTGTTTTTT. Translated, it gives CASSGTGFNEKLFF. This rearrangement joins TRBV2 to TRBJ1-4; 9 bases line up with TRBD1. V gave up 8 bases and J gave up 4 bases; unmatched junction bases: 5. The germline CDR1 and CDR2 sequences are SNHLY and FYNNEI. This CDR3 contains 14 residues. Together with reference TRBV2 and TRBJ1-4, the CDR3 gives the full variable domain: EPEVTQTPSHQVTQMGQEVILRCVPISNHLYFYWYRQILGQKVEFLVSFYNNEISEKSEIFDDQFSVERPDGSNFTLKIRSTKLEDSAMYFCASSGTGFNEKLFFGSGTQLSVL.

This clone appeared a single time. The genes are TRBV4-2 and TRBJ2-3; D unresolved. The length of the CDR3 is 15 residues. V was pared by 0 bases and J by 1 base, with 8 bases between. CDR1 is LGHNA and CDR2 is YNFKEQ in the germline V gene. CDR3 in DNA: TGTGCCAGCAGCCAAGAGGGCCAGCGCACAGATACGCAGTATTTT. Protein: CASSQEGQRTDTQYF.

J is TRBJ2-3 and V is TRBV5-1; TRBD2 matches at 9 bases. CDR1 and CDR2 from the germline V gene are SGHRS and YFSETQ. The junction had 8 bases not matched to a gene; V was cut back by 0 bases and J by 3 bases. There are 17 residues in the CDR3. The CDR3 reads CASSLGPSGELTDTQYF. The CDR3 DNA follows: TGCGCCAGCAGCTTGGGTCCTAGCGGGGAGCTAACAGATACGCAGTATTTT.

This clone has more than one count but fewer than ten. The chain has TRBV5-4 and TRBJ2-1; D gene uncertain. Germline CDR1 and CDR2: SGHNT and YYREEE (reference sequence). The CDR3 sequence is 11 residues long. The ends were cut back, 2 bases at V and 7 bases at J, with 4 bases in the middle. CDR3 DNA: TGTGCCAGCAGCTTCTTTAATGAGCAGTTCTTC. Its protein is CASSFFNEQFF.

This chain joins TRBV5-1 and TRBJ1-5; possible D gene TRBD1, 5 bases. CDR1 is SGHRS and CDR2 is YFSETQ in the germline V gene. The CDR3 consists of 14 residues. The ends were cut back, 0 bases at V and 6 bases at J, with 10 bases in the middle. Here the CDR3 reads CASSLVGEGQPQHF. The CDR3 DNA sequence: TGCGCCAGCAGCTTGGTAGGGGAGGGTCAGCCCCAGCATTTT. Complete variable domain (other parts from reference TRBV5-1 and TRBJ1-5): KAGVTQTPRYLIKTRGQQVTLSCSPISGHRSVSWYQQTPGQGLQFLFEYFSETQRNKGNFPGRFSGRQFSNSRSEMNVSTLELGDSALYLCASSLVGEGQPQHFGDGTRLSIL.

This chain connects TRBV11-2 to TRBJ2-1; D is undetermined. This CDR3 contains 13 residues. Trimming stripped 5 bases from V and 9 bases from J, with 14 bases between. CDR1 and CDR2 from the germline V gene are SGHAT and FQNNGV. This CDR3 is CASSPILAGEQFF. The CDR3, as DNA: TGTGCCAGCAGCCCGATTTTAGCCGGTGAGCAGTTCTTC.

This clone was detected once. The rearrangement links TRBV3-1 (or the pseudogene TRBV3-2) to TRBJ2-1, with 9 positions matching TRBD1. The CDR3 is made up of 14 amino acids. V gave up 1 base and J gave up 9 bases; unmatched junction bases: 4. Germline V gene lookup returns CDR1 LGHDT and CDR2 YNNKEL (reference sequence). CDR3 sequence: CASSQGDRVGEQFF. CDR3 coding DNA: TGTGCCAGCAGCCAAGGGGACAGGGTGGGTGAGCAGTTCTTC.

The chain couples TRBV19 to TRBJ1-2; perhaps TRBD1 as D (5 bases). The CDR3 spans 13 residues. Between the trimmed V and J ends, which lost 4 bases and 3 bases, there was a span of 9 bases. Germline CDR1 LNHDA, CDR2 SQIVND (reference sequence). In nucleotides, the CDR3 is TGTGCCAGTAGTAGACAGACCCACTATGGCTACACCTTC. This gives the protein CASSRQTHYGYTF.

This clone was detected only once. The chain joins TRBV6-5 to TRBJ2-1, with TRBD1 matching 8 bases. Germline assignment: CDR1 MNHEY and CDR2 SVGAGI. Trimming took 8 bases from V and 3 from J; bases not matched to a gene: 9. This CDR3 contains 15 residues. The CDR3 reads CASGRQGTDYNEQFF. In DNA, the CDR3 is TGTGCCAGCGGCCGACAGGGGACAGACTACAATGAGCAGTTCTTC.

This chain joins TRBV28 and TRBJ1-6, with D unclear. The CDR3 extends over 15 amino acids. Trimming took off 6 bases at V and 0 bases at J, with 9 bases between the two ends. The germline V gene encodes CDR1 MDHEN and CDR2 SYDVKM. CDR3 loop: CASSPDSSYNSPLHF. The CDR3 region has the DNA TGTGCCAGCAGCCCCGATAGCTCCTATAATTCACCCCTCCACTTT.

The chain joins TRBV19 to TRBJ1-5, with 8 positions matching TRBD1. J gave up 4 bases and V 3 bases, and 8 bases lay outside the gene matches. Germline V gene lookup returns CDR1 LNHDA and CDR2 SQIVND (reference sequence). This CDR3 is 16 amino acids long. This CDR3 is CASSIYPTGGNQPQHF. Here the CDR3 DNA reads TGTGCCAGTAGTATCTACCCCACAGGGGGGAATCAGCCCCAGCATTTT.

The rearrangement links TRBV11-2 to TRBJ2-7; D may be TRBD1 (7 bases). This CDR3 spans 14 amino acids. CDR1 and CDR2 (germline): SGHAT, FQNNGV. Trimming removed 4 bases at V and 1 base at J, with 11 bases between. The CDR3 DNA reads as TGTGCCAGCAGCTCCGGGGGACAGTCCTACGAGCAGTACTTC. Translating it yields CASSSGGQSYEQYF. Full variable domain (outside the CDR3, taken from reference TRBV11-2 and TRBJ2-7): EAGVAQSPRYKIIEKRQSVAFWCNPISGHATLYWYQQILGQGPKLLIQFQNNGVVDDSQLPKDRFSAERLKGVDSTLKIQPAKLEDSAVYLCASSSGGQSYEQYFGPGTRLTVT.

The genes are TRBV19 and TRBJ2-1; D uncertain. The germline V gene encodes CDR1 LNHDA and CDR2 SQIVND (reference sequence). Trimming took 3 bases from V and 3 from J, leaving 9 bases between them. The length of the CDR3 is 14 residues. CDR3 sequence reads: CASSISHSYNEQFF. The CDR3 nucleotides are TGTGCCAGTAGTATCTCCCACAGCTACAATGAGCAGTTCTTC. Together with reference TRBV19 and TRBJ2-1, the CDR3 gives the full variable domain: DGGITQSPKYLFRKEGQNVTLSCEQNLNHDAMYWYRQDPGQGLRLIYYSQIVNDFQKGDIAEGYSVSREKKESFPLTVTSAQKNPTAFYLCASSISHSYNEQFFGPGTRLTVL.

This clone turned up a few times. The chain links TRBV27 to TRBJ2-1; weak D call: TRBD2 (6 bases). CDR1 and CDR2 (germline): MNHEY, SMNVEV (reference sequence). Trimming took 5 bases from V and 0 from J, leaving 11 bases between them. The CDR3 is 15 residues long. The CDR3: CASSETSPSYNEQFF. In nucleotides, the CDR3 is TGTGCCAGCAGTGAGACTAGTCCCTCCTACAATGAGCAGTTCTTC.

The sample holds one count of this clone. This sequence joins TRBV2 and TRBJ1-1; D is perhaps TRBD1 (6 bases). This CDR3 region has 13 residues. Germline-derived CDR1 and CDR2 are SNHLY and FYNNEI. V was clipped by 6 bases and J by 5 bases, with 13 bases between them. CDR3 residues: CASSPQGRTEAFF. The CDR3 coding sequence is TGTGCCAGCAGCCCACAGGGTCGGACTGAAGCTTTCTTT.

The V call is TRBV27, the J call TRBJ2-3; 12 bases are a match to TRBD2. The CDR3 sequence is 14 residues long. Germline loops: CDR1 MNHEY, CDR2 SMNVEV (reference sequence). Trimming at V came to 5 bases and at J to 3 bases, leaving 0 bases not matched to a gene. The chain's CDR3 is CASSLAGGTDTQYF. As DNA, the CDR3 is TGTGCCAGCAGTCTAGCGGGAGGGACAGATACGCAGTATTTT.

V is TRBV5-1 and J is TRBJ2-7; D is possibly TRBD2 (6 bases). This CDR3 is 14 amino acids long. V was clipped by 6 bases and J by 5 bases, with 18 bases between them. The V gene's germline CDR1 is SGHRS and CDR2 YFSETQ. CDR3 sequence reads: CASNKGGIRDEQYF. In nucleotides, the CDR3 is TGCGCCAGCAACAAAGGAGGGATTCGGGACGAGCAGTACTTC.

DNA of the CDR3: TGTGCCAGTAGTATTGGGCAGAACACAGATACGCAGTATTTT. Residues: CASSIGQNTDTQYF. V usage is TRBV19 and J usage is TRBJ2-3; D gene uncertain. CDR3 length: 14 amino acids. Trimming removed 3 bases from V and 2 bases from J, with 9 bases in between. The V gene's germline CDR1 is LNHDA and CDR2 SQIVND (reference sequence).

The CDR3 DNA is TGTGCCAGCAGCCTCAGGGGGCGTGATGGAAACACCATATATTTT. Translated, it gives CASSLRGRDGNTIYF. The rearrangement uses TRBV7-8 and TRBJ1-3; TRBD1 matches 8 bases. The germline CDR1 and CDR2 sequences are SGHVS and FQNEAQ. V shed 5 bases, J shed 3 bases, and the junction held 6 bases outside the gene matches. The CDR3 has 15 residues.

The rearrangement uses TRBV19 and TRBJ2-5, with a tentative D call TRBD1 (6 bases). Germline V gives CDR1 LNHDA, CDR2 SQIVND (reference sequence). The CDR3 sequence is 13 residues long. Trimming took 5 bases from V and 5 from J, leaving 12 bases between them. The CDR3 DNA follows: TGTGCCAGTAGTTGGGGGCGAAAGGAGACCCAGTACTTC. Its translation is CASSWGRKETQYF.

The chain combines TRBV28 with TRBJ1-1; 7 bases fit TRBD1. CDR1 MDHEN and CDR2 SYDVKM come from the germline V gene. Trimming removed 6 bases from V and 2 bases from J; junction bases left unmatched: 12. CDR3 length equals 16 residues. CDR3 protein: CASSSPQGGSNTEAFF. The CDR3 nucleotides read TGTGCCAGCAGCTCCCCCCAAGGGGGCTCAAACACTGAAGCTTTCTTT.

The CDR3 DNA reads as TGTGCCAGCTCACCAACACGGGAGAAGTCCTACGAGCAGTACTTC. Its protein product is CASSPTREKSYEQYF. The genes are TRBV18 and TRBJ2-7; maybe TRBD2 (6 bases). This CDR3 spans 15 amino acids. The V end lost 2 bases, the J end lost 1 base, and 12 bases lay between the germline ends. Germline CDR1 is KGHSH and CDR2 is LQKENI.

The DNA for the CDR3 is TGTGCCAGCAGTTTTGGGGCCACAGATACGCAGTATTTT. This translates into CASSFGATDTQYF. The genes are TRBV12-3 or TRBV12-4 and TRBJ2-3; a possible D gene is TRBD1 (5 bases). The CDR3 totals 13 residues. Trimming stripped 3 bases from V and 2 bases from J, with 6 bases between.